This TCR beta chain was profiled in a study of blood T cell repertoires in COVID-19. Here immunoSEQ multiplex PCR was the method, and the copy in TCRdb shows in-frame clones only, minus some. Here the sample spans some 190,000 clones, roughly 83% being singletons. The CDR3 runs to 12 residues. The germline gives CDR1 LNHDA, CDR2 SQIVND (reference sequence). J lost 4 bases, V lost 8 bases, and 1 base had no gene match. The receptor's source is a woman between 25 and 40 years old who had recovered from COVID-19. This sequence joins TRBV19 and TRBJ2-1; 8 positions agree with TRBD2. The sequenced sample was PBMCs or T cells enriched from blood (not recorded which). CDR3 DNA sequence: TGTGCCAGTGGCGGGGGGTACAATGAGCAGTTCTTC. Translation gives CASGGGYNEQFF.